These 17 T cell receptor beta chains originate from one sample sequenced in a study of regulatory T cells in long-lasting Graves disease. Arm-PCR of CDR3 regions and iRepertoire HTBI primers were the basis on which TCR beta libraries were built. TCRdb re-called the multiplex PCR reads through MiXCR, storing one row per CDR3 protein. The table includes 350,000 to 550,000 distinct CDR3 sequences, 15% detected once. The time point denotes: newly diagnosed GD, antithyroid drugs for less than 3 months. There was RNA extracted from PBMCs, and the TCR library was made from it. These data were also reused for a study on T cells in Graves' hyperthyroidism and ophthalmopathy.

Specimen: peripheral blood mononuclear cells (PBMCs), collected at new diagnosis, from a patient treated with antithyroid drugs. The receptors were sampled from a woman in her 30s with Graves disease.

This clonotype occurred many times. The chain uses TRBV5-1 and TRBJ2-1; D gene ambiguous. The CDR3 extends over 14 amino acids. Trimming pared 1 base from V and 0 bases from J, leaving 5 bases between. Per the germline V gene, CDR1 is SGHRS and CDR2 is YFSETQ. CDR3 nucleotide sequence: TGCGCCAGCAGCTTGAGTATCTCCTACAATGAGCAGTTCTTC. This codes for CASSLSISYNEQFF.

The chain recombines TRBV10-3 with TRBJ2-3; D is possibly TRBD2 (6 bases). V lost 2 bases to trimming and J lost 3 bases, with 9 bases between them. This CDR3 region has 14 residues. Germline V gives CDR1 ENHRY, CDR2 SYGVKD. CDR3 in amino acids: CAISEILATDTQYF. The DNA of the CDR3 is TGTGCCATCAGTGAGATACTAGCAACAGATACGCAGTATTTT.

This clonotype occurred many times. The genes are TRBV9 and TRBJ2-5; perhaps TRBD2 as D (6 bases). Trimming pared 3 bases from V and 1 base from J, leaving 13 bases between. The CDR3 has 15 amino acids. In germline, CDR1 is SGDLS, CDR2 YYNGEE. The chain's CDR3 is CASSASWGLQETQYF. The CDR3, as DNA: TGTGCCAGCAGCGCCTCCTGGGGACTCCAAGAGACCCAGTACTTC.

This clonotype was found many times. J is TRBJ1-6 and V is TRBV20-1, with D unresolved. The germline V gene has CDR1 DFQATT and CDR2 SNEGSKA (reference sequence). The CDR3 loop spans 16 amino acids. Trimming stripped 0 bases from V and 0 bases from J, with 9 bases between. CDR3 sequence: CSAREAPSSYNSPLHF. DNA for the CDR3: TGCAGTGCTAGAGAAGCCCCGAGCTCCTATAATTCACCCCTCCACTTT.

This clonotype appeared many times. The chain links TRBV28 to TRBJ2-7, with TRBD1 matching 7 bases. V lost 5 bases and J lost 0; bases outside the gene matches: 7. The germline V gene has CDR1 MDHEN and CDR2 SYDVKM. The CDR3 is 15 residues long. Written as DNA, the CDR3 is TGTGCCAGCAGTATCTCCGGGACAGCCTCCTACGAGCAGTACTTC. The encoded protein is CASSISGTASYEQYF.

In its sample, this clonotype was seen many times. The CDR3, as DNA: TGCAGTGCCCTGCCCCCCCCCAGCTCCTACAATGAGCAGTTCTTC. Protein sequence: CSALPPPSSYNEQFF. V usage is TRBV20-1 and J usage is TRBJ2-1; D ambiguous. Trimming shortened V by 6 bases and J by 0 bases, and 15 bases separated the two germline ends. The V gene's germline CDR1 is DFQATT and CDR2 SNEGSKA (reference sequence). There are 15 residues in the CDR3.

This clonotype was counted ten times or more. The CDR3 DNA follows: TGCAGTGCTCTATGGGACCTAACAGGGGCGGGCAATGAGCAGTTCTTC. Amino acid sequence: CSALWDLTGAGNEQFF. The V gene is TRBV20-1, the J gene TRBJ2-1, with 7 bases lining up with TRBD1. This CDR3 spans 16 amino acids. Trimming at V came to 5 bases and at J to 6 bases, leaving 16 bases not matched to a gene. In germline, CDR1 is DFQATT, CDR2 SNEGSKA (reference sequence).

This clonotype was detected ten times or more. The CDR3 spells CSAHGPPDTQYF. In DNA, the CDR3 is TGCAGTGCTCACGGGCCTCCAGATACGCAGTATTTT. The rearrangement links TRBV20-1 to TRBJ2-3; D is uncertain. Per the germline V gene, CDR1 is DFQATT and CDR2 is SNEGSKA (reference sequence). The CDR3 extends over 12 amino acids. V lost 5 bases, J lost 4 bases, and 10 bases lay in between.

With respect to this clonotype: Germline and junction disagree at one end, which may indicate a read error. This chain joins TRBV19 and TRBJ1-5; possibly TRBD1 for D (5 bases). CDR3 size: 17 residues. The germline CDR1 and CDR2 sequences are LNHDA and SQIVND (reference sequence). The CDR3 bases are TGTGCCAGTAGTATAGATCGGGGCACCCGGGGCAAACAGCCCCAGCATTTT. Protein product: CASSIDRGTRGKQPQHF.

The chain combines TRBV29-1 with TRBJ2-3, with a weak D call TRBD2 (6 bases). This CDR3 region has 13 residues. With 7 bases removed from V and 6 bases from J, the gap between germline ends came to 17 bases. Germline V CDR1 and CDR2: SQVTM, ANQGSEA. The CDR3 reads CSATLGGLDTQYF. In DNA form, the CDR3 reads TGCAGCGCAACACTCGGGGGATTGGATACGCAGTATTTT.

This clonotype showed up many times. Its ends do not fully match the called genes, so a read error is possible. The rearrangement joins TRBV10-2 to TRBJ1-5; no definite D call. Germline V gene data show CDR1 as WSHSY and CDR2 as SAAADI. The CDR3 totals 14 residues. The CDR3 DNA is TGTGCCAGCAGTGATAAGGGAAGCAATCAGCCCCAGCATTTT. This gives the protein CASSDKGSNQPQHF.

The rearrangement uses TRBV2 and TRBJ2-4; D ambiguous. Per the germline V gene, CDR1 is SNHLY and CDR2 is FYNNEI. Trimming took 4 bases from V and 13 from J, leaving 17 bases between them. The CDR3 is 13 residues long. CDR3 residues: CASSGAIIGEQYF. CDR3 DNA: TGTGCCAGCAGTGGGGCCATAATCGGTGAGCAGTACTTC.

This sequence joins TRBV20-1 and TRBJ1-3, with D uncertain. V lost 0 bases and J 7 bases, leaving 13 bases between the germline ends. This CDR3 comprises 14 residues. The germline gives CDR1 DFQATT, CDR2 SNEGSKA (reference sequence). CDR3 DNA: TGCAGTGCTAGAGATCACGGAGGACGGAACACCATATATTTT. Translated, it gives CSARDHGGRNTIYF.

The rearrangement uses TRBV28 and TRBJ1-5; D not certain. Germline values: CDR1 MDHEN, CDR2 SYDVKM. This CDR3 has 14 residues. Deletions cut 2 bases from V and 4 bases from J, with 9 bases between. The CDR3 protein is CASSLAALNQPQHF. The CDR3 DNA follows: TGTGCCAGCAGTTTAGCGGCTTTAAATCAGCCCCAGCATTTT. Full variable domain (remainder filled in from reference TRBV28 and TRBJ1-5): DVKVTQSSRYLVKRTGEKVFLECVQDMDHENMFWYRQDPGLGLRLIYFSYDVKMKEKGDIPEGYSVSREKKERFSLILESASTNQTSMYLCASSLAALNQPQHFGDGTRLSIL.

Points on this clonotype: A read error may be the cause here, since a much bigger clone is one base away. The chain combines TRBV19 with TRBJ2-3, with D unresolved. Near its end, the DNA agrees better with TRBJ2-5, so the J call may be wrong. The CDR3 spans 12 residues. The germline V gene encodes CDR1 LNHDA and CDR2 SQIVND (reference sequence). The CDR3 reads CASSVGRETQYF. The CDR3 DNA sequence: TGTGCCAGTAGTGTAGGTCGGGAGACCCAGTACTTC.

The chain carries TRBV11-2 and TRBJ2-1, with 9 positions matching TRBD2. The CDR3 consists of 15 residues. Looked up from germline, CDR1 is SGHAT and CDR2 is FQNNGV. Trimming cost V 1 base and J 9 bases; bases outside gene matches: 7. In nucleotides, the CDR3 is TGTGCCAGCAGCTTAGGGCAACTGACTAGCGGTGAGCAGTTCTTC. It translates to CASSLGQLTSGEQFF.

This clonotype was counted between two and nine times. The chain combines TRBV10-3 with TRBJ1-2, with D unclear. Germline CDR1 and CDR2: ENHRY and SYGVKD. This CDR3 is 12 amino acids long. Trimming removed 10 bases at V and 0 bases at J, with 9 bases between. Written as DNA, the CDR3 is TGTGCCAGTCTGGGGACTAACTATGGCTACACCTTC. It encodes CASLGTNYGYTF.